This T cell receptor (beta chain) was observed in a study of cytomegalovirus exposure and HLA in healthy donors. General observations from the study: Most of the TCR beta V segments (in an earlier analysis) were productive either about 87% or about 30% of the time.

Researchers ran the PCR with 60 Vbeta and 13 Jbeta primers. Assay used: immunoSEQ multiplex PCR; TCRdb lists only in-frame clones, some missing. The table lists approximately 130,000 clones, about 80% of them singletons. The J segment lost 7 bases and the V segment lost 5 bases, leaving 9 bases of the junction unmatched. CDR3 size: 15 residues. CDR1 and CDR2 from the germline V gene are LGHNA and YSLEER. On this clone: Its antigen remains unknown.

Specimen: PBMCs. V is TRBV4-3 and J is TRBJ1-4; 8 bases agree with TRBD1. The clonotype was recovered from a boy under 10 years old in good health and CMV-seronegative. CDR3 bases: TGCGCCAGCAGCTCCCTATCAGGACAGGGTGAAAAACTGTTTTTT. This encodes CASSSLSGQGEKLFF.